This paragraph covers one T cell receptor (beta chain) sequence. This record comes from a study of T cell responses to AZD1222 COVID-19 vaccine. Germline CDR1 SGDLS, CDR2 YYNGEE. The ends lost 0 bases at V and 0 bases at J; junction bases unmatched: 0. There are 14 residues in the CDR3. Libraries were prepared by immunoSEQ multiplex PCR; TCRdb keeps only in-frame clonotypes and omits some of them. The profile shows about 150,000 clones, 80% to 95% of them singletons. This TCR came from an adult who received the AZD1222 COVID-19 vaccine. The sample here was peripheral blood, taken 28 days after the second AZD1222 dose. The chain uses TRBV9 and TRBJ2-7; 7 bases agree with TRBD1. CDR3 bases: TGTGCCAGCAGCGTAGGGGACAGCTCCTACGAGCAGTACTTC. Translation gives CASSVGDSSYEQYF. The full variable domain, rest sourced from reference TRBV9 and TRBJ2-7, is DSGVTQTPKHLITATGQRVTLRCSPRSGDLSVYWYQQSLDQGLQFLIQYYNGEERAKGNILERFSAQQFPDLHSELNLSSLELGDSALYFCASSVGDSSYEQYFGPGTRLTVT.